This TCR beta chain was found in a study of control samples from healthy donors and cancer patients. CDR3 size: 16 residues. From germline, CDR1 is MNHEY and CDR2 SVGEGT. V shed 5 bases and J shed 4 bases, with 15 bases lying between them. Repertoires were generated with immunoSEQ multiplex PCR, while TCRdb's copy carries only in-frame clones and drops some. The sample carries 78,000 or so clones, roughly 84% recorded once. The sequenced sample consisted of blood. The J gene is TRBJ2-6, the V gene TRBV6-2 or TRBV6-3; perhaps D is TRBD1 or TRBD2 (6 bases each). The clonotype comes from a man aged 45-60 years in good health. This CDR3 is CASSPHGGRGANVLTF. The CDR3 nucleotides are TGTGCCAGCAGTCCCCATGGGGGGCGCGGGGCCAACGTCCTGACTTTC.